A single T cell receptor beta chain is shown here with its context. Germline V gives CDR1 MNHEY, CDR2 SMNVEV (reference sequence). This CDR3 contains 14 residues. With 2 bases removed from V and 7 bases from J, the gap between germline ends came to 12 bases. The entry originates in a study of blood T cell repertoires in COVID-19. As for the study in general: Researchers got acute and convalescent COVID-19 samples from the United States, Italy and Spain. PBMCs, B-cell-depleted T cells, or T cells provided the cDNA or gDNA that made up the material.

Under the authors' procedure: Using reference gene primer amplification, nucleated cell counts were estimated. TCRdb's table, derived via immunoSEQ multiplex PCR, lists solely in-frame clones and lacks some. The D gene and trimming were derived from the DNA, and the V and J assignments and clone size from that table. Of about 63,000 clones detected, about 83% appear once; the ten largest clones hold about 5.9%. The chain uses TRBV27 and TRBJ2-1; D gene uncertain. This clonotype was obtained from a human donor in a cohort sampled during active COVID-19. The sample consisted of peripheral blood. The CDR3, as DNA: TGTGCCAGCAGTTTACGCGACTTCGGAAATGAGCAGTTCTTC. It is translated as CASSLRDFGNEQFF.